These 29 T cell receptor beta chains were all obtained from the same sample, sequenced in a study of radiation and T cells in renal cell carcinoma. As for time point: blood 2 weeks post-SBRT. Regarding treatment: 15 Gy SBRT to primary tumor, nephrectomy 4 weeks later. The assay was immunoSEQ multiplex PCR, and TCRdb's table has in-frame clones only and misses some. Of about 150,000 clones listed, approximately 90% were seen once; the top ten hold under 15%. Source: blood, taken from a patient whose treatment included radiotherapy and nephrectomy. These receptor sequences come from a woman aged 45-59 years with renal cell carcinoma.

This clone was counted once. V usage is TRBV7-3 and J usage is TRBJ2-7; TRBD2 agrees at 7 bases. V was clipped by 4 bases and J by 2 bases; unmatched bases: 8. This CDR3 region has 15 residues. Germline CDR1 reads SGHTA; CDR2 reads FQGTGA. CDR3 residues: CASSSGLAGAYEQYF. CDR3 nucleotides: TGTGCCAGCAGCTCGGGACTCGCGGGGGCCTACGAGCAGTACTTC.

DNA for the CDR3: TGTGCCAGCAGCGTGTATAGCGGGGGGGAAGAGACCCAGTACTTC. Translation gives CASSVYSGGEETQYF. The V gene is TRBV7-9, the J gene TRBJ2-5, with 11 bases matching TRBD2. The germline gives CDR1 SEHNR, CDR2 FQNEAQ (reference sequence). The CDR3 length is 15 residues. The ends lost 5 bases at V and 3 bases at J; junction bases unmatched: 5.

The chain employs TRBV10-1 and TRBJ1-4; no reliable D call. CDR3 length: 15 residues. Germline V CDR1 and CDR2: WNHNN, SYGVQD (reference sequence). The ends were cut back, 0 bases at V and 0 bases at J, with 5 bases in the middle. The CDR3 sequence: CASSESGTTNEKLFF. CDR3 coding DNA: TGCGCCAGCAGTGAGTCGGGTACAACTAATGAAAAACTGTTTTTT.

The gene calls are TRBV29-1 and TRBJ1-3; the match to TRBD1 covers 9 bases. V lost 3 bases to trimming and J lost 1 base; unmatched junction nucleotides: 1. Germline V lookup: CDR1 SQVTM, CDR2 ANQGSEA. The CDR3 has 14 amino acids. DNA of the CDR3: TGCAGCGTTGACGGGACAGGGTCTGGAAACACCATATATTTT. Translated: CSVDGTGSGNTIYF.

Of note for this clone: In the same sample, other DNA sequences code for this CDR3. The J gene is TRBJ2-5, the V gene TRBV2, with D unclear. V lost 1 base and J lost 2, with 5 bases in between. From germline, CDR1 is SNHLY and CDR2 FYNNEI. The CDR3 has 13 residues. This CDR3 reads CASSEGAQETQYF. CDR3 nucleotide sequence: TGTGCCAGCAGTGAAGGAGCACAAGAGACCCAGTACTTC.

The chain is built from TRBV18 and TRBJ1-2; D is perhaps TRBD1 (5 bases). There are 13 residues in the CDR3. With 3 bases removed from V and 5 bases from J, the gap between germline ends came to 10 bases. CDR1 and CDR2 (germline): KGHSH, LQKENI. CDR3 loop: CASSPTTDYGYTF. As DNA, the CDR3 is TGTGCCAGCTCACCGACGACAGATTATGGCTACACCTTC. The entire variable domain, with the rest obtained from reference TRBV18 and TRBJ1-2, is as follows: NAGVMQNPRHLVRRRGQEARLRCSPMKGHSHVYWYRQLPEEGLKFMVYLQKENIIDESGMPKERFSAEFPKEGPSILRIQQVVRGDSAAYFCASSPTTDYGYTFGSGTRLTVV.

The J gene is TRBJ1-4, the V gene TRBV5-6; D gene ambiguous. Per the germline V gene, CDR1 is SGHDT and CDR2 is YYEEEE. This CDR3 region has 14 residues. Trimming pared 1 base from V and 5 bases from J, leaving 9 bases between. The CDR3 is CASSLSGPNEKLFF. The CDR3 DNA is TGTGCCAGCAGCTTGTCCGGTCCGAATGAAAAACTGTTTTTT.

This clone was seen a few times. The CDR3 coding sequence is TGTGCCAGCAGTTACAGGGTGGAGACTGAAGCTTTCTTT. Its translation is CASSYRVETEAFF. The V gene is TRBV2, the J gene TRBJ1-1; a possible D gene is TRBD1 (6 bases). Trimming took off 5 bases at V and 5 bases at J, with 12 bases between the two ends. The length of the CDR3 is 13 residues. In germline, CDR1 is SNHLY, CDR2 FYNNEI. The full variable domain, rest sourced from reference TRBV2 and TRBJ1-1, is EPEVTQTPSHQVTQMGQEVILRCVPISNHLYFYWYRQILGQKVEFLVSFYNNEISEKSEIFDDQFSVERPDGSNFTLKIRSTKLEDSAMYFCASSYRVETEAFFGQGTRLTVV.

The chain links TRBV19 to TRBJ2-5, with TRBD2 matching over 10 bases. J was trimmed by 6 bases and V by 5 bases; bases with no gene match: 15. CDR3 size: 17 residues. Germline values: CDR1 LNHDA, CDR2 SQIVND (reference sequence). Here the CDR3 DNA reads TGTGCCAGTAGTCCACAGGGCCTAGCGGGGGAGTTGAAGACCCAGTACTTC. This gives the protein CASSPQGLAGELKTQYF. Full variable domain (outside the CDR3, taken from reference TRBV19 and TRBJ2-5): DGGITQSPKYLFRKEGQNVTLSCEQNLNHDAMYWYRQDPGQGLRLIYYSQIVNDFQKGDIAEGYSVSREKKESFPLTVTSAQKNPTAFYLCASSPQGLAGELKTQYFGPGTRLLVL.

This rearrangement joins TRBV25-1 to TRBJ2-2; D uncertain. Germline CDR1 MGHDK, CDR2 SYGVNS. The CDR3 is 13 amino acids. V was pared by 4 bases and J by 6 bases, with 9 bases between. CDR3 nucleotide sequence: TGTGCCAGCAGTGCCCGGTCGGCCGGGGAGCTGTTTTTT. It is translated as CASSARSAGELFF.

CDR3 in DNA: TGTGCCAGCAGCTTAGGGGGGACAGGGGCCGACGAGCAGTACTTC. Its protein is CASSLGGTGADEQYF. The gene calls are TRBV7-2 and TRBJ2-7, with TRBD1 matching 10 bases. This CDR3 is 15 amino acids long. With V trimmed by 1 base and J by 5 bases, 5 bases remained unmatched. Germline V gives CDR1 SGHTA, CDR2 FQGNSA.

The chain is built from TRBV5-1 and TRBJ2-5; TRBD1 matches 7 bases. Germline CDR1 and CDR2: SGHRS and YFSETQ. The ends lost 0 bases at V and 5 bases at J; junction bases unmatched: 10. The CDR3 consists of 16 residues. DNA for the CDR3: TGCGCCAGCAGCTTGGGACAGGGTTTAGCAGTGGAGACCCAGTACTTC. Translation gives CASSLGQGLAVETQYF.

This chain connects TRBV10-3 to TRBJ1-4; D uncertain. Trimming pared 10 bases from V and 4 bases from J, leaving 13 bases between. Germline-derived CDR1 and CDR2 are ENHRY and SYGVKD. This CDR3 has 13 amino acids. The CDR3 loop reads CATAGRLNEKLFF. The CDR3 DNA follows: TGTGCCACCGCCGGACGGCTTAATGAAAAACTGTTTTTT.

The chain employs TRBV9 and TRBJ2-7, with D perhaps matching TRBD2 (5 bases). V lost 0 bases and J 3 bases, leaving 13 bases between the germline ends. The CDR3 is 15 residues long. Germline CDR1 SGDLS, CDR2 YYNGEE. The CDR3 reads CASSVGPGINYEQYF. The DNA of the CDR3 is TGTGCCAGCAGCGTAGGGCCGGGAATAAACTACGAGCAGTACTTC.

This chain uses TRBV7-2 with TRBJ1-2; possible D gene TRBD1, 5 bases. Germline V gives CDR1 SGHTA, CDR2 FQGNSA. Between the trimmed V and J ends, which lost 0 bases and 2 bases, there was a span of 22 bases. The CDR3 totals 19 residues. Written as DNA, the CDR3 is TGTGCCAGCAGCTTAGCGGTGAGCAGGGTCGGCTCCGCGAACTATGGCTACACCTTC. This encodes CASSLAVSRVGSANYGYTF.

The chain uses TRBV7-2 and TRBJ2-7, with a possible D match to TRBD2 (6 bases). Germline lookup yields CDR1 SGHTA and CDR2 FQGNSA. The CDR3 spans 18 residues. The V and J ends lost 1 base and 8 bases respectively, with 27 bases between them. CDR3 residues: CASSLGLAVLPPEGQQYF. Written as DNA, the CDR3 is TGTGCCAGCAGCTTAGGTTTAGCGGTGCTTCCACCGGAAGGGCAGCAGTACTTC. Supplemented by reference TRBV7-2 and TRBJ2-7, the full variable domain reads GAGVSQSPSNKVTEKGKDVELRCDPISGHTALYWYRQSLGQGLEFLIYFQGNSAPDKSGLPSDRFSAERTGGSVSTLTIQRTQQEDSAVYLCASSLGLAVLPPEGQQYFGPGTRLTVT.

V gene TRBV18 combines with J gene TRBJ2-5; no reliable D call. The CDR3 covers 13 residues. CDR1 and CDR2 (germline): KGHSH, LQKENI. The V end lost 7 bases, the J end lost 3 bases, and 12 bases lay between the germline ends. CDR3 in amino acids: CASCFGQKETQYF. The DNA for the CDR3 is TGTGCCAGCTGCTTTGGGCAGAAAGAGACCCAGTACTTC.

J is TRBJ2-1 and V is TRBV5-1, with 9 nucleotides matching TRBD1. The CDR3 contains 14 residues. Germline V gene lookup returns CDR1 SGHRS and CDR2 YFSETQ. J gave up 9 bases and V 4 bases, and 8 bases lay outside the gene matches. CDR3 amino acids: CASSSVGQGSEQFF. The CDR3 DNA is TGCGCCAGCAGCAGTGTGGGACAGGGAAGTGAGCAGTTCTTC.

This clone is a singleton in its sample. The rearrangement links TRBV7-2 to TRBJ2-5; 10 bases are shared with TRBD1. CDR3 length equals 16 residues. V lost 5 bases and J lost 3; bases outside the gene matches: 9. Germline values: CDR1 SGHTA, CDR2 FQGNSA. CDR3 protein: CASSPGTGAFEETQYF. CDR3 DNA: TGTGCCAGCAGCCCGGGGACAGGGGCATTTGAAGAGACCCAGTACTTC.

The rearrangement uses TRBV7-2 and TRBJ1-2, with a possible D match to TRBD1 (6 bases). Germline V lookup: CDR1 SGHTA, CDR2 FQGNSA. The CDR3 runs to 15 residues. Deletions cut 2 bases from V and 4 bases from J, with 14 bases between. The CDR3 sequence is CASSLLVQGSYGYTF. The CDR3 DNA follows: TGTGCCAGCAGCTTATTAGTACAGGGCTCCTATGGCTACACCTTC.

The genes are TRBV4-1 and TRBJ2-1; 7 bases line up with TRBD2. V trimming: 1 base; J trimming: 8 bases; junction bases outside the gene matches: 14. Germline assignment: CDR1 MGHRA and CDR2 YSYEKL. The CDR3 loop spans 17 amino acids. The DNA of the CDR3 is TGCGCCAGCAGCCAAGCGCTGAGGGGACTAAGCCTTGATGAGCAGTTCTTC. Its protein is CASSQALRGLSLDEQFF.

The rearrangement links TRBV11-1 to TRBJ2-1; 10 bases fit TRBD1. The V gene end was trimmed by 5 bases and the J gene end by 4 bases; junction bases not matched to a gene: 5. The CDR3 contains 15 residues. Per the germline V gene, CDR1 is SGHAT and CDR2 is FQDESV (reference sequence). CDR3 DNA: TGTGCCAGCAGCACAGGGACAGGGGTTTACAATGAGCAGTTCTTC. The encoded protein is CASSTGTGVYNEQFF. Drawing the rest from reference TRBV11-1 and TRBJ2-1, the complete variable domain is EAEVAQSPRYKITEKSQAVAFWCDPISGHATLYWYRQILGQGPELLVQFQDESVVDDSQLPKDRFSAERLKGVDSTLKIQPAELGDSAMYLCASSTGTGVYNEQFFGPGTRLTVL.

This clone was seen a handful of times. The genes are TRBV19 and TRBJ1-2; D unclear. This CDR3 contains 15 residues. CDR1 and CDR2 (germline): LNHDA, SQIVND (reference sequence). V dropped 6 bases and J dropped 1 base, with 15 bases sitting between them. CDR3 residues: CASRRLTELNYGYTF. CDR3 DNA: TGTGCCAGTAGAAGACTTACAGAGCTTAACTATGGCTACACCTTC.

This rearrangement joins TRBV30 to TRBJ1-1, with no clear D. The V end was cut by 3 bases, the J end by 1 base, with 9 bases between. The germline V gene has CDR1 GTSNPN and CDR2 SVGIG (reference sequence). There are 13 residues in the CDR3. DNA of the CDR3: TGTGCCTGGAGCCCTGTAGGGAACACTGAAGCTTTCTTT. This sequence encodes CAWSPVGNTEAFF.

This rearrangement joins TRBV18 to TRBJ2-7; D unresolved. The CDR3 is made up of 12 amino acids. V was clipped by 6 bases and J by 0 bases, with 6 bases between them. Germline V gene data show CDR1 as KGHSH and CDR2 as LQKENI. The CDR3 sequence is CASSGSSYEQYF. The CDR3 region has the DNA TGTGCCAGCTCGGGTAGCTCCTACGAGCAGTACTTC. Combining the CDR3 with reference TRBV18 and TRBJ2-7 gives the whole variable domain NAGVMQNPRHLVRRRGQEARLRCSPMKGHSHVYWYRQLPEEGLKFMVYLQKENIIDESGMPKERFSAEFPKEGPSILRIQQVVRGDSAAYFCASSGSSYEQYFGPGTRLTVT.

This clone was counted only a few times. The same CDR3 also results from other DNA sequences found in this sample. V gene TRBV18 combines with J gene TRBJ2-7; D not resolved. The V gene lost 0 bases and the J gene lost 1 base, with 4 bases spanning the gap. This CDR3 is built from 13 residues. Germline CDR1 reads KGHSH; CDR2 reads LQKENI. CDR3 nucleotides: TGTGCCAGCTCACCACCCAATTCCTACGAGCAGTACTTC. Protein sequence: CASSPPNSYEQYF.

CDR3 sequence: CAWSVQPDTQYF. CDR3 nucleotides: TGTGCCTGGAGTGTTCAGCCGGATACGCAGTATTTT. This rearrangement joins TRBV30 to TRBJ2-3; D remains ambiguous. CDR1 and CDR2 from the germline V gene are GTSNPN and SVGIG (reference sequence). There are 12 residues in the CDR3. The V end lost 0 bases, the J end lost 6 bases, and 7 bases lay between the germline ends.

The chain is built from TRBV19 and TRBJ1-5; D is possibly TRBD1 (5 bases). V gave up 7 bases and J gave up 0 bases, with 16 bases separating them. Germline CDR1 and CDR2: LNHDA and SQIVND (reference sequence). The CDR3 totals 16 residues. The CDR3 loop reads CASMGWGGFSNQPQHF. The CDR3 DNA sequence: TGTGCCAGTATGGGGTGGGGGGGTTTTAGCAATCAGCCCCAGCATTTT.

J is TRBJ1-2 and V is TRBV29-1; tentatively, D is TRBD1 (5 bases). CDR3 size: 15 residues. The germline CDR1 and CDR2 sequences are SQVTM and ANQGSEA. Trimming took off 2 bases at V and 6 bases at J, with 19 bases between the two ends. The CDR3 loop is CSVEMGRAYEDGYTF. The CDR3 DNA sequence: TGCAGCGTTGAAATGGGGCGGGCATATGAAGATGGCTACACCTTC.